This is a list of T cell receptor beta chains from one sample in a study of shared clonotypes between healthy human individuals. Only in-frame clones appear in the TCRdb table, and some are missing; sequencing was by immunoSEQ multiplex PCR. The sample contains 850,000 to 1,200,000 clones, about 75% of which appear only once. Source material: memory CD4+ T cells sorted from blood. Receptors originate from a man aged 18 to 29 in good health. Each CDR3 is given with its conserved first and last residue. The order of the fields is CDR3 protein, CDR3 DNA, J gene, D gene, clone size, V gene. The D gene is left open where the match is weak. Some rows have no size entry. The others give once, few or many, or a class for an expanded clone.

cdr3_aa: CASSTGTPGTQYF
cdr3_nt: TGTGCCAGCAGTACCGGGACCCCTGGGACCCAGTACTTC
j_call: TRBJ2-5
d_call: .
clone_size: .
v_call: TRBV25-1

cdr3_aa: CALVGTPVDTQYF
cdr3_nt: TGTGCCCTGGTGGGGACCCCCGTGGATACGCAGTATTTT
j_call: TRBJ2-3
d_call: .
clone_size: few
v_call: TRBV6-1

cdr3_aa: CASSVSGSPYNEQFF
cdr3_nt: TGTGCCAGCAGCGTAAGCGGGAGCCCCTACAATGAGCAGTTCTTC
j_call: TRBJ2-1
d_call: TRBD2
clone_size: .
v_call: TRBV9

cdr3_aa: CASSVEQGPRTDTQYF
cdr3_nt: TGTGCCAGCAGTGTGGAACAGGGACCCCGCACAGATACGCAGTATTTT
j_call: TRBJ2-3
d_call: .
clone_size: few
v_call: TRBV2

cdr3_aa: CASRGQVDTGELFF
cdr3_nt: TGTGCCAGCAGGGGACAGGTAGACACCGGGGAGCTGTTTTTT
j_call: TRBJ2-2
d_call: TRBD1
clone_size: few
v_call: TRBV2

cdr3_aa: CASSRVEALAQYF
cdr3_nt: TGTGCCAGCAGCCGAGTGGAGGCCCTAGCGCAGTACTTC
j_call: TRBJ2-7
d_call: .
clone_size: .
v_call: TRBV6-5

cdr3_aa: CASSLAFSGGTNEKLFF
cdr3_nt: TGTGCCAGCAGCTTAGCGTTCTCGGGAGGGACTAATGAAAAACTGTTTTTT
j_call: TRBJ1-4
d_call: .
clone_size: .
v_call: TRBV7-2

cdr3_aa: CASSSQVNEQFF
cdr3_nt: TGTGCCAGCAGCTCGCAGGTCAATGAGCAGTTCTTC
j_call: TRBJ2-1
d_call: .
clone_size: once
v_call: TRBV7-9

cdr3_aa: CASSLDRSYYGYTF
cdr3_nt: TGTGCCAGCAGCTTAGATAGGAGCTACTATGGCTACACCTTC
j_call: TRBJ1-2
d_call: .
clone_size: .
v_call: TRBV11-2

cdr3_aa: CSGGAELPLHF
cdr3_nt: TGCAGTGGGGGGGCGGAGTTACCCCTCCACTTT
j_call: TRBJ1-6
d_call: .
clone_size: .
v_call: TRBV20-1

cdr3_aa: CASSEFGTGDPYEQYF
cdr3_nt: TGTGCCAGCAGTGAATTTGGGACAGGGGATCCCTACGAGCAGTACTTC
j_call: TRBJ2-7
d_call: TRBD1
clone_size: .
v_call: TRBV6-1

cdr3_aa: CVSSLVLAGEEFF
cdr3_nt: TGTGTCAGCAGCTTGGTACTAGCGGGAGAGGAGTTCTTC
j_call: TRBJ2-1
d_call: TRBD2
clone_size: .
v_call: TRBV7-2

cdr3_aa: CASSEVLAYGYTF
cdr3_nt: TGTGCCAGCAGTGAAGTGCTAGCCTATGGCTACACCTTC
j_call: TRBJ1-2
d_call: .
clone_size: .
v_call: TRBV6-1

cdr3_aa: CASSVELAGVVQYF
cdr3_nt: TGTGCCAGCAGCGTAGAACTAGCGGGAGTGGTGCAGTACTTC
j_call: TRBJ2-7
d_call: TRBD2
clone_size: .
v_call: TRBV9

cdr3_aa: CASSVLDRMYNEQFF
cdr3_nt: TGCGCCAGCAGCGTGTTGGACCGGATGTACAATGAGCAGTTCTTC
j_call: TRBJ2-1
d_call: .
clone_size: .
v_call: TRBV5-1

cdr3_aa: CASSLSLAGVETQYF
cdr3_nt: TGTGCCAGCAGCTTGTCCCTAGCGGGAGTTGAGACCCAGTACTTC
j_call: TRBJ2-5
d_call: TRBD2
clone_size: few
v_call: TRBV5-4

cdr3_aa: CASSERDRLTEQYF
cdr3_nt: TGCGCCAGCAGCGAACGGGACAGGTTGACAGAGCAGTACTTC
j_call: TRBJ2-7
d_call: TRBD1
clone_size: .
v_call: TRBV5-1

cdr3_aa: CASSPLGTSGSDEQFF
cdr3_nt: TGTGCCAGCTCACCGCTAGGGACTAGCGGGAGTGATGAGCAGTTCTTC
j_call: TRBJ2-1
d_call: TRBD2
clone_size: .
v_call: TRBV18

cdr3_aa: CASSPLAGAEEQYF
cdr3_nt: TGTGCCAGCTCACCACTAGCGGGAGCTGAAGAGCAGTACTTC
j_call: TRBJ2-7
d_call: TRBD2
clone_size: .
v_call: TRBV18

cdr3_aa: CAWRTGMNTEAFF
cdr3_nt: TGTGCCTGGCGGACGGGGATGAACACTGAAGCTTTCTTT
j_call: TRBJ1-1
d_call: .
clone_size: .
v_call: TRBV30

cdr3_aa: CASSFGTSGYTGELFF
cdr3_nt: TGTGCCAGCAGCTTCGGGACTAGCGGCTACACCGGGGAGCTGTTTTTT
j_call: TRBJ2-2
d_call: TRBD2
clone_size: .
v_call: TRBV7-9

cdr3_aa: CASSLTFVGFTGELFF
cdr3_nt: TGTGCCAGCAGCCTCACATTCGTCGGGTTCACCGGGGAGCTGTTTTTT
j_call: TRBJ2-2
d_call: .
clone_size: few
v_call: TRBV13

cdr3_aa: CASKRDRDAGNTIYF
cdr3_nt: TGTGCCAGCAAACGAGACAGGGATGCTGGAAACACCATATATTTT
j_call: TRBJ1-3
d_call: TRBD1
clone_size: .
v_call: TRBV6-1

cdr3_aa: CASRNTEAFF
cdr3_nt: TGTGCCAGCCGAAACACTGAAGCTTTCTTT
j_call: TRBJ1-1
d_call: .
clone_size: .
v_call: TRBV18

cdr3_aa: CASSLEGADYGYTF
cdr3_nt: TGTGCCAGCAGCTTGGAGGGGGCTGACTATGGCTACACCTTC
j_call: TRBJ1-2
d_call: TRBD1
clone_size: .
v_call: TRBV5-5

cdr3_aa: CAWSSTGTAGYTF
cdr3_nt: TGTGCCTGGAGTTCGACAGGGACGGCTGGCTACACCTTC
j_call: TRBJ1-2
d_call: TRBD1
clone_size: .
v_call: TRBV30

cdr3_aa: CASSPEVRDIYGYTF
cdr3_nt: TGTGCCAGCTCACCAGAGGTCCGGGATATCTATGGCTACACCTTC
j_call: TRBJ1-2
d_call: .
clone_size: .
v_call: TRBV18

cdr3_aa: CASSLDRGSPLHF
cdr3_nt: TGTGCCAGCAGCTTAGATCGAGGATCACCCCTCCACTTT
j_call: TRBJ1-6
d_call: .
clone_size: few
v_call: TRBV11-2

cdr3_aa: CASSIGQGMGEKLFF
cdr3_nt: TGCGCCAGCAGCATCGGACAGGGGATGGGTGAAAAACTGTTTTTT
j_call: TRBJ1-4
d_call: TRBD1
clone_size: .
v_call: TRBV5-1

cdr3_aa: CASSLTDRGRSPLHF
cdr3_nt: TGTGCCAGCTCACTCACGGACAGGGGGCGGTCACCCCTCCACTTT
j_call: TRBJ1-6
d_call: TRBD1
clone_size: few
v_call: TRBV18

cdr3_aa: CASSQTPNYGYTF
cdr3_nt: TGTGCCAGTAGTCAAACCCCTAACTATGGCTACACCTTC
j_call: TRBJ1-2
d_call: .
clone_size: .
v_call: TRBV6-5

cdr3_aa: CASSILGGMETQYF
cdr3_nt: TGTGCCAGCAGCATATTAGGAGGGATGGAGACCCAGTACTTC
j_call: TRBJ2-5
d_call: .
clone_size: .
v_call: TRBV7-2

cdr3_aa: CASTSWGTGPSGANVLTF
cdr3_nt: TGTGCCAGCACCTCGTGGGGGACAGGACCCTCTGGGGCCAACGTCCTGACTTTC
j_call: TRBJ2-6
d_call: TRBD1
clone_size: .
v_call: TRBV28

cdr3_aa: CATLLTETGELFF
cdr3_nt: TGTGCCACCCTACTGACAGAAACCGGGGAGCTGTTTTTT
j_call: TRBJ2-2
d_call: .
clone_size: .
v_call: TRBV6-5

cdr3_aa: CASSLGISDSPLHF
cdr3_nt: TGCGCCAGCAGCTTGGGGATCTCGGATTCACCCCTCCACTTT
j_call: TRBJ1-6
d_call: .
clone_size: .
v_call: TRBV5-1

cdr3_aa: CASSVSGSTDTQYF
cdr3_nt: TGCGCCAGCAGCGTAAGTGGTAGCACAGATACGCAGTATTTT
j_call: TRBJ2-3
d_call: .
clone_size: .
v_call: TRBV5-1

cdr3_aa: CASSFGQDTGELFF
cdr3_nt: TGCGCCAGCAGCTTCGGACAGGACACCGGGGAGCTGTTTTTT
j_call: TRBJ2-2
d_call: TRBD1
clone_size: .
v_call: TRBV5-1

cdr3_aa: CASSPRDMNTEAFF
cdr3_nt: TGTGCCAGCAGTCCGAGGGACATGAACACTGAAGCTTTCTTT
j_call: TRBJ1-1
d_call: .
clone_size: .
v_call: TRBV6-5

cdr3_aa: CASNSPVTGELFF
cdr3_nt: TGTGCCAGCAATTCCCCAGTCACCGGGGAGCTGTTTTTT
j_call: TRBJ2-2
d_call: .
clone_size: .
v_call: TRBV28

cdr3_aa: CASSAGSGQQYF
cdr3_nt: TGCGCCAGCAGTGCTGGTTCCGGGCAGCAGTACTTC
j_call: TRBJ2-7
d_call: .
clone_size: .
v_call: TRBV10-1

cdr3_aa: CAISETGQNYGYTF
cdr3_nt: TGTGCCATCAGCGAAACGGGACAAAACTATGGCTACACCTTC
j_call: TRBJ1-2
d_call: .
clone_size: .
v_call: TRBV10-3

cdr3_aa: CASSVDRARIQYF
cdr3_nt: TGTGCCAGCAGTGTGGACAGGGCACGGATTCAGTACTTC
j_call: TRBJ2-4
d_call: TRBD1
clone_size: few
v_call: TRBV28